A single sample gave rise to the 15 T cell receptor beta chains below, sequenced in a study of cytomegalovirus exposure and HLA in healthy donors (dated by TCRdb to between 2016 and 2019). The library relied on the immunoSEQ multiplex PCR assay. The multiplex PCR relied on a mix of 60 forward primers for TCR Vbeta segments and 13 reverse primers for TCR Jbeta segments. The table comes from immuneACCESS by way of TCRdb, which keeps in-frame sequences with V and J called. Part of the clones is missing from these tables; in studies checked, under half for an unresolved V gene and the rest for unknown reasons. In all, the sample holds about 200,000 clones, and around 80% of those were seen once. The ten largest clones take up less than 2% of the sample. Material: PBMCs. The receptors were sampled from a man younger than 30 in good health and CMV-seronegative.

V is TRBV7-3 and J is TRBJ2-1; 9 bases are a match to TRBD2. The CDR3 is made up of 16 amino acids. Trimming cost V 0 bases and J 10 bases; bases outside gene matches: 10. CDR1 is SGHTA, CDR2 FQGTGA, per germline. The CDR3 DNA reads TGTGCCAGCAGCTTAACGAGGGCGGGAGGGCGGGGGGAGCAGTTCTTC. Its protein product is CASSLTRAGGRGEQFF.

V is TRBV4-3 and J is TRBJ2-6; a weak D match, TRBD2 (6 bases). CDR3 length: 16 amino acids. Per germline, CDR1 LGHNA and CDR2 YSLEER. The V gene lost 4 bases and the J gene lost 0 bases, with 10 bases spanning the gap. The CDR3 loop reads CASSRRASSGANVLTF. CDR3 DNA sequence: TGCGCCAGCAGCCGGAGGGCAAGCTCTGGGGCCAACGTCCTGACTTTC.

The V gene is TRBV7-8, the J gene TRBJ2-1, with a weak D call TRBD2 (6 bases). Germline CDR1 is SGHVS and CDR2 is FQNEAQ. This CDR3 has 14 amino acids. V was clipped by 6 bases and J by 13 bases, with 22 bases between them. Written as DNA, the CDR3 is TGTGCCAGCAGATCCTCTTCGACTAGTCCCCTCCAGTTCTTC. Protein product: CASRSSSTSPLQFF.

This rearrangement joins TRBV27 to TRBJ1-1, with TRBD1 matching 8 bases. This CDR3 has 17 residues. CDR1 is MNHEY, CDR2 SMNVEV, per germline (reference sequence). V lost 1 base, J lost 1 base, and 8 bases stayed unmatched. The CDR3 reads CASSLFARGRRNTEAFF. Here the CDR3 DNA reads TGTGCCAGCAGTTTATTTGCCAGGGGGCGGAGGAACACTGAAGCTTTCTTT.

The chain is built from TRBV7-3 and TRBJ2-1; maybe TRBD1 (5 bases). Between the trimmed V and J ends, which lost 5 bases and 6 bases, there was a span of 14 bases. Germline CDR1 reads SGHTA; CDR2 reads FQGTGA. The CDR3 loop spans 14 amino acids. CDR3: CASSLNGAANEQFF. CDR3 in DNA: TGTGCCAGCAGCCTCAATGGGGCCGCCAATGAGCAGTTCTTC.

The gene calls are TRBV15 and TRBJ2-6; TRBD2 is a possible D gene (5 bases). Germline CDR1 and CDR2: LNHNV and YYDKDF (reference sequence). This CDR3 spans 16 amino acids. V shed 4 bases and J shed 1 base, with 11 bases lying between them. CDR3 nucleotide sequence: TGTGCCACCAGCACCGAGGGCTTTTCTGGGGCCAACGTCCTGACTTTC. Encoded protein: CATSTEGFSGANVLTF. The full variable domain, in which reference TRBV15 and TRBJ2-6 provide the parts outside the CDR3, is DAMVIQNPRYQVTQFGKPVTLSCSQTLNHNVMYWYQQKSSQAPKLLFHYYDKDFNNEADTPDNFQSRRPNTSFCFLDIRSPGLGDTAMYLCATSTEGFSGANVLTFGAGSRLTVL.

The chain joins TRBV7-9 to TRBJ1-2, with 9 bases aligning to TRBD1. The V gene's germline CDR1 is SEHNR and CDR2 FQNEAQ (reference sequence). The CDR3 contains 14 residues. Trimming cost V 4 bases and J 7 bases; bases outside gene matches: 7. The CDR3 region has the DNA TGTGCCAGCAGCTACGGGACAGGGCGGAGTGGCTACACCTTC. Translation gives CASSYGTGRSGYTF.

The CDR3 is CASGSGTGVEKLFF. CDR3 sequence (DNA): TGTGCCAGCGGGTCCGGGACAGGCGTGGAAAAACTGTTTTTT. The rearrangement uses TRBV27 and TRBJ1-4; 8 bases fit TRBD1. J gave up 8 bases and V 8 bases, and 10 bases lay outside the gene matches. This CDR3 region has 14 residues. Germline CDR1 MNHEY, CDR2 SMNVEV (reference sequence).

This clone was found once. J is TRBJ2-3 and V is TRBV5-8; TRBD2 matches 9 bases. The CDR3 covers 15 residues. Per the germline V gene, CDR1 is SGHTS and CDR2 is YDEGEE. Trimming removed 4 bases from V and 1 base from J; junction bases left unmatched: 4. CDR3 amino acids: CASSLAGLGTDTQYF. In DNA, the CDR3 is TGTGCCAGCAGCCTAGCGGGGTTAGGCACAGATACGCAGTATTTT.

Notes on this clone: The same CDR3 also results from other DNA sequences found in this sample. The chain joins TRBV6-5 to TRBJ2-6; 7 bases are shared with TRBD1. The CDR3 totals 16 residues. Germline values: CDR1 MNHEY, CDR2 SVGAGI. Losses at the gene ends were 1 base for V and 2 bases for J; bases not matched to a gene: 2. The CDR3 sequence: CASSYLTGAGANVLTF. The CDR3 nucleotides are TGTGCCAGCAGTTACTTAACAGGGGCTGGGGCCAACGTCCTGACTTTC.

The chain has TRBV6-5 and TRBJ1-6; a weak D match, TRBD1 (5 bases). Germline V CDR1 and CDR2: MNHEY, SVGAGI. V dropped 6 bases and J dropped 6 bases, with 12 bases sitting between them. This CDR3 contains 14 residues. This chain's CDR3 is CASSPRTPNSPLHF. Written as DNA, the CDR3 is TGTGCCAGCAGCCCCAGGACACCTAATTCACCCCTCCACTTT.

V and J are TRBV29-1 and TRBJ2-5, with 9 bases lining up with TRBD1. Germline loops: CDR1 SQVTM, CDR2 ANQGSEA. The length of the CDR3 is 14 residues. The V and J ends lost 3 bases and 1 base, in that order; junction bases with no gene match: 3. CDR3: CSVDRTGVQETQYF. CDR3 nucleotides: TGCAGCGTTGATAGGACAGGGGTCCAAGAGACCCAGTACTTC. The full variable domain, with the rest looked up from reference TRBV29-1 and TRBJ2-5, is SAVISQKPSRDICQRGTSLTIQCQVDSQVTMMFWYRQQPGQSLTLIATANQGSEATYESGFVIDKFPISRPNLTFSTLTVSNMSPEDSSIYLCSVDRTGVQETQYFGPGTRLLVL.

This sequence joins TRBV18 and TRBJ1-5, with a possible D match to TRBD1 (5 bases). The length of the CDR3 is 15 residues. Germline assignment: CDR1 KGHSH and CDR2 LQKENI. The ends were cut back, 0 bases at V and 0 bases at J, with 6 bases in the middle. The CDR3 loop reads CASSPPGDSNQPQHF. The CDR3 nucleotides read TGTGCCAGCTCACCACCAGGGGATAGCAATCAGCCCCAGCATTTT.

The chain is built from TRBV25-1 and TRBJ2-1; perhaps TRBD2 as D (5 bases). Trimming removed 5 bases at V and 4 bases at J, with 6 bases between. The CDR3 loop spans 12 amino acids. CDR1 is MGHDK, CDR2 SYGVNS, per germline. The DNA of the CDR3 is TGTGCCAGCAGTCGGGGTTACAATGAGCAGTTCTTC. It yields the protein CASSRGYNEQFF.

This rearrangement joins TRBV28 to TRBJ2-1; weak D call: TRBD2 (6 bases). Looked up from germline, CDR1 is MDHEN and CDR2 is SYDVKM. The CDR3 totals 13 residues. Trimming removed 4 bases from V and 9 bases from J, with 13 bases in between. The CDR3 DNA reads as TGTGCCAGCAGTTGGGCTAGCGTCCGTGAGCAGTTCTTC. Its translation is CASSWASVREQFF.